One T cell receptor beta chain is described in this entry. The assay was immunoSEQ multiplex PCR, and TCRdb's table has in-frame clones only and misses some. The table shows around 80,000 clones, with around nine tenths occurring only once. The CDR3 runs to 16 residues. From germline, CDR1 is MGHRA and CDR2 YSYEKL. Trimming removed 2 bases from V and 4 bases from J; junction bases left unmatched: 8. This specimen belongs to a study of OX40 agonist ivuxolimab in advanced cancers. The J gene is TRBJ2-5, the V gene TRBV4-1; 9 bases are a match to TRBD1. The sample in question was CD4+ or CD8+ T cells sorted from blood, obtained in a trial of the OX40 agonist ivuxolimab. This receptor was obtained from an adult with an advanced solid tumor such as melanoma, head and neck, liver or kidney cancer. The CDR3 DNA reads as TGCGCCAGCAGCCAATTGGGACAGGGAGGAATAGAGACCCAGTACTTC. This codes for CASSQLGQGGIETQYF.